Here is one T cell receptor (beta chain) with its context. The V end was cut by 1 base, the J end by 3 bases, with 15 bases between. The V gene's germline CDR1 is KGHSH and CDR2 LQKENI. The CDR3 is made up of 16 amino acids. The sample is drawn from a study of T cell responses to AZD1222 COVID-19 vaccine. TCRdb's table, derived via immunoSEQ multiplex PCR, lists solely in-frame clones and lacks some. The data show 120,000 or so clones, with 87% seen just once and approximately 10% held by the top ten. This clonotype originated in an adult in good health. This specimen was peripheral blood, taken on day 0 of AZD1222 vaccination. V usage is TRBV18 and J usage is TRBJ2-5, with a weak D call TRBD2 (6 bases). CDR3 sequence: CASSPQPAGVKETQYF. The CDR3 DNA follows: TGTGCCAGCTCACCACAGCCAGCGGGTGTCAAAGAGACCCAGTACTTC.